The TCR beta chain described here comes from a study of breast tumors, draining lymph nodes, adjacent tissues. Overall study results and limits: Tumor repertoires ranked between lymph nodes and nontumor tissue in diversity, with V and J gene preferences. The lymph node origin of tumor T cells was framed as consistent with a hypothesis, not demonstrated.

Regarding this clonotype: The antigen is not known.

Per the germline V gene, CDR1 is SGDLS and CDR2 is YYNGEE. The CDR3 totals 16 residues. Trimming removed 3 bases from V and 2 bases from J; junction bases left unmatched: 5. TCRdb fed the multiplex PCR reads into MiXCR, producing one record per CDR3 protein. The sample shows 60,000 to 70,000 distinct CDR3 sequences, around 52% of them seen only once. The specimen was breast tumor tissue. The chain carries TRBV9 and TRBJ2-7; 13 bases fit TRBD2. The TCR sequence derives from a female donor with breast cancer. Some clones in this sample may be carry-over from other donors' samples. This chain's CDR3 is CASSGGLAGTTYEQYF. In nucleotides, the CDR3 is TGTGCCAGCAGCGGGGGACTAGCGGGGACCACCTACGAGCAGTACTTC.